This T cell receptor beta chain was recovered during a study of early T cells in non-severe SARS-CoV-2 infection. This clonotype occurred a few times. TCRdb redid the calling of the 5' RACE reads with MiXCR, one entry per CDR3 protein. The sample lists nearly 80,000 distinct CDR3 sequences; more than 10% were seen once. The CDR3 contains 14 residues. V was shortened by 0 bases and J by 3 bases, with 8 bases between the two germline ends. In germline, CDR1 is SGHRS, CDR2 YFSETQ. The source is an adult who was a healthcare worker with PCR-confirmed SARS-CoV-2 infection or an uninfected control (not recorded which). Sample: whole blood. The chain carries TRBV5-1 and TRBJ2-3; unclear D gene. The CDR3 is CASSLGALTDTQYF. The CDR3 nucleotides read TGCGCCAGCAGCTTGGGCGCCCTAACAGATACGCAGTATTTT.